This T cell receptor beta chain was captured in a study of early T cells in non-severe SARS-CoV-2 infection. Overall study context: It was bulk RNA from unsorted whole blood that was sequenced, and the chains were unpaired. Broader study findings: The study's VDJdb matching favored anti-spike CD8 responses and missed private and CD4 specificities.

Attachment of unique molecular identifiers was made to individual cDNA molecules. MiXCR, applied by TCRdb to the 5' RACE reads, yields one record per CDR3 protein. The sample includes approximately 50,000 distinct CDR3 sequences, roughly 12% seen only once; the top ten take over 2%. The table lists this clonotype with a few counts. Its antigen is currently unknown. The clonotype comes from an adult who was a healthcare worker with PCR-confirmed SARS-CoV-2 infection or an uninfected control (not recorded which). The sequences come from whole blood, collected at baseline.

The CDR3 DNA reads TGTGCCAGCAGTGACTGGACCGATACCTACGAGCAGTACTTC. As protein: CASSDWTDTYEQYF. The gene calls are TRBV2 and TRBJ2-7; no firm D call. Trimming removed 3 bases from V and 2 bases from J, with 11 bases in between. This CDR3 has 14 residues. CDR1 is SNHLY and CDR2 is FYNNEI in the germline V gene.